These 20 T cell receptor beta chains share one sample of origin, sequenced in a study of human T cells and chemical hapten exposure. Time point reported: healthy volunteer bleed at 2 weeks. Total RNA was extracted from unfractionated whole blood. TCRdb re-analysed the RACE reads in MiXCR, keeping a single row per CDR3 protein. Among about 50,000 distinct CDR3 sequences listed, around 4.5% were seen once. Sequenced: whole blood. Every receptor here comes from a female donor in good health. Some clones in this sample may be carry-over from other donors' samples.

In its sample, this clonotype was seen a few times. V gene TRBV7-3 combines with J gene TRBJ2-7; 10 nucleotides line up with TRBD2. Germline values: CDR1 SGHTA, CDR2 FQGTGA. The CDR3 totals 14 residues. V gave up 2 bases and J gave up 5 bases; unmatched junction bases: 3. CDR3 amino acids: CASSLVGTSDEQYF. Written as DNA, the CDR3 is TGTGCCAGCAGCTTAGTGGGGACTAGCGACGAGCAGTACTTC.

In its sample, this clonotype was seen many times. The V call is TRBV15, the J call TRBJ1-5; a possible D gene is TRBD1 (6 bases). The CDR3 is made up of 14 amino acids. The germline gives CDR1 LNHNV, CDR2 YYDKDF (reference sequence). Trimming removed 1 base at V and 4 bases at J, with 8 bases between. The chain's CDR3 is CATSRGGTNQPQHF. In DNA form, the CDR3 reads TGTGCCACCAGCAGAGGAGGGACAAATCAGCCCCAGCATTTT.

CDR3: CASSSPYLETQYF. CDR3 sequence (DNA): TGCGCCAGCAGCTCACCATACTTAGAGACCCAGTACTTC. The J gene is TRBJ2-5, the V gene TRBV5-1; D ambiguous. From germline, CDR1 is SGHRS and CDR2 YFSETQ. This CDR3 spans 13 amino acids. Trimming left V 3 bases short and J 4 bases short, with 10 bases between.

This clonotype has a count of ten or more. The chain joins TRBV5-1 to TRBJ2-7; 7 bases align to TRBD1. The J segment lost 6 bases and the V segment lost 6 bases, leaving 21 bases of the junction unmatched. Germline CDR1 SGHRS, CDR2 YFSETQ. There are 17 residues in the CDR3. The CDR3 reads CASKIQPRGSSPGEQYF. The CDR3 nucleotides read TGCGCCAGCAAAATACAACCCAGGGGGTCCTCTCCCGGCGAGCAGTACTTC.

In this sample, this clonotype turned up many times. The CDR3 reads CASRSSGGSGDTQYF. In DNA form, the CDR3 reads TGTGCCAGCAGGTCTAGCGGGGGGTCTGGAGATACGCAGTATTTT. This rearrangement joins TRBV6-5 to TRBJ2-3; 11 bases are a match to TRBD2. Unmatched junction bases numbered 7, after V lost 6 bases and J lost 5 bases. The germline CDR1 and CDR2 sequences are MNHEY and SVGAGI. The CDR3 length is 15 residues.

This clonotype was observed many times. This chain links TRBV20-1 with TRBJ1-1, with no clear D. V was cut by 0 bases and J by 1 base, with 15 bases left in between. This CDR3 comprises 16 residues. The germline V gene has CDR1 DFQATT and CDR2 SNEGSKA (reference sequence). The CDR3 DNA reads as TGCAGTGCTAGAGATCATGGGCGACGTACGAACACTGAAGCTTTCTTT. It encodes CSARDHGRRTNTEAFF.

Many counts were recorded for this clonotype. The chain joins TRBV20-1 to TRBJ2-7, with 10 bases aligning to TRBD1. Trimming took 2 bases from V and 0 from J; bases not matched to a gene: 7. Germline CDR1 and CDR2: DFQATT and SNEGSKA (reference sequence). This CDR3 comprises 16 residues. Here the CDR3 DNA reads TGCAGTGCTAGAAAATCCGGGACAGGGGTCTCCTACGAGCAGTACTTC. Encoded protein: CSARKSGTGVSYEQYF.

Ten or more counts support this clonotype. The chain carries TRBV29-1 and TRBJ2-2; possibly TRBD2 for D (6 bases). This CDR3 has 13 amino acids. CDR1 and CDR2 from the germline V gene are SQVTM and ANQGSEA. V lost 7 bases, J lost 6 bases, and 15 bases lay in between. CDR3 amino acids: CSAEGRPAGELFF. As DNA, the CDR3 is TGCAGCGCCGAGGGGAGGCCGGCCGGGGAGCTGTTTTTT.

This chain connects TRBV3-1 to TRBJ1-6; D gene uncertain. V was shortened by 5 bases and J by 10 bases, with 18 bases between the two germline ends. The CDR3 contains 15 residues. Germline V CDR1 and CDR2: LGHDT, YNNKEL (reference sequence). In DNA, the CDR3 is TGTGCCAGCAGCTCGCACAAATTAGACGCATCACCCCTCCACTTT. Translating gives CASSSHKLDASPLHF.

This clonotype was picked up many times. The CDR3 protein is CASSLAGAGTDTQYF. CDR3 coding DNA: TGTGCCAGCAGCTTGGCGGGGGCCGGCACAGATACGCAGTATTTT. The V call is TRBV5-4, the J call TRBJ2-3, with D possibly being TRBD1 or TRBD2 (6 bases each). The CDR3 contains 15 residues. CDR1 SGHNT and CDR2 YYREEE come from the germline V gene (reference sequence). V lost 0 bases and J lost 1, with 9 bases in between.

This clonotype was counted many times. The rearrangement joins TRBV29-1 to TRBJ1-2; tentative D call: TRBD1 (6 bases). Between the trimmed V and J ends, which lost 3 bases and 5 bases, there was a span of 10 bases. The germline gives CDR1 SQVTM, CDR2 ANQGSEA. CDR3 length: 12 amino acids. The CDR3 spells CSVDKGGYGYTF. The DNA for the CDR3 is TGCAGCGTTGATAAGGGGGGGTATGGCTACACCTTC.

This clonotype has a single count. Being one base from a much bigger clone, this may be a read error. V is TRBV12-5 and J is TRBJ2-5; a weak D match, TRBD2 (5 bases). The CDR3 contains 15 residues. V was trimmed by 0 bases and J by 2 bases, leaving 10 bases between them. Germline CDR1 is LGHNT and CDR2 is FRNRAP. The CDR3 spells CASGLVLRGQETQYF. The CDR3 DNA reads TGTGCTAGTGGTTTGGTCCTCAGAGGGCAAGAGACCCAGTACTTC.

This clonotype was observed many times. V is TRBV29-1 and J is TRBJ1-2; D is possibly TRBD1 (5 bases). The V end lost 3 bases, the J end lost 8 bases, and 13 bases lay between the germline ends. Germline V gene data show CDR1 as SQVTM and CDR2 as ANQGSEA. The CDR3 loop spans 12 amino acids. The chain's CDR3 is CSVDGGSGGYTF. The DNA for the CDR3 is TGCAGCGTTGACGGGGGGTCGGGAGGCTACACCTTC.

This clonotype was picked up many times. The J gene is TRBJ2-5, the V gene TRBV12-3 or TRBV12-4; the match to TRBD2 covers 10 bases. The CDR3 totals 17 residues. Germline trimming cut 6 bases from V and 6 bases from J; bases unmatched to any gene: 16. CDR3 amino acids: CASSLALAGGLRKTQYF. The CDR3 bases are TGTGCCAGCAGCCTGGCCTTAGCGGGGGGCCTCCGAAAGACCCAGTACTTC.

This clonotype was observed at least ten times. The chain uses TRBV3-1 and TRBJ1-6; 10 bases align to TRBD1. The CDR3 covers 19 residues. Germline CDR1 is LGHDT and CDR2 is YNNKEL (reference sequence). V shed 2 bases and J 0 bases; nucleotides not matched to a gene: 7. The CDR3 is CASSQFSGQGISYNSPLHF. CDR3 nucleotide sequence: TGTGCCAGCAGCCAATTCTCGGGACAGGGGATCTCCTATAATTCACCCCTCCACTTT.

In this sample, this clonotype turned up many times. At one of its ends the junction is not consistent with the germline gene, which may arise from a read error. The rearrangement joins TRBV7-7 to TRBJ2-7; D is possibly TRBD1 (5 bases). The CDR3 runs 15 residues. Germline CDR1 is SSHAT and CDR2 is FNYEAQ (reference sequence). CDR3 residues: CASSPDIMAPYEQYF. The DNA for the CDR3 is TGTGCTAGCAGCCCGGACATCATGGCCCCCTACGAGCAGTACTTC.

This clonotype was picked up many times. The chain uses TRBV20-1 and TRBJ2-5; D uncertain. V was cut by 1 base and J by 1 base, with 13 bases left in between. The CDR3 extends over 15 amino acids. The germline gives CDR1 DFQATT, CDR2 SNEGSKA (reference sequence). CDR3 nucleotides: TGCAGTGCTAGAGTTATCGTGCCAGCCCAAGAGACCCAGTACTTC. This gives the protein CSARVIVPAQETQYF.

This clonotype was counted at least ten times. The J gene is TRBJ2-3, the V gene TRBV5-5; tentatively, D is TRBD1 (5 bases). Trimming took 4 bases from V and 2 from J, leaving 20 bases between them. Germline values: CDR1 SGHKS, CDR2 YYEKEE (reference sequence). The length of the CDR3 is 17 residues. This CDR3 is CASSAVAARVITDTQYF. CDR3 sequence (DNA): TGTGCCAGCAGCGCAGTAGCCGCCAGGGTTATCACAGATACGCAGTATTTT.

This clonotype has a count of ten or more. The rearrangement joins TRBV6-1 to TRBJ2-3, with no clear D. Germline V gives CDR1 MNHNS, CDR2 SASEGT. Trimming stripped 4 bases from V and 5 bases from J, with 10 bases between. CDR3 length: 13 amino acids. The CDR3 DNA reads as TGTGCCAGCAGTGCCAATACGGGAGATACGCAGTATTTT. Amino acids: CASSANTGDTQYF.

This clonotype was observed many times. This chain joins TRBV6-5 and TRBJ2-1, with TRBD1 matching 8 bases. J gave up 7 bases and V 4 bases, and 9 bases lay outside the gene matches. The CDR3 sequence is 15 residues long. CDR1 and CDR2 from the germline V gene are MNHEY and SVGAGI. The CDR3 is CASSSRTGTGNEQFF. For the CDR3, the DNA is TGTGCCAGCAGTTCGAGGACAGGGACTGGGAATGAGCAGTTCTTC.